This T cell receptor beta chain was recorded in a study of cytomegalovirus exposure and HLA in healthy donors. The V gene lost 1 base and the J gene lost 12 bases, with 12 bases spanning the gap. CDR1 is SGHVS, CDR2 FQNEAQ, per germline. This CDR3 contains 12 residues. Vbeta (60) and Jbeta (13) primers were used in the PCR. Profiled with immunoSEQ multiplex PCR; TCRdb holds only in-frame clones, not every one. The repertoire has about 150,000 clones, about 76% of them found once; the top ten carry around 3.2%. Specimen: PBMCs. The chain combines TRBV7-8 with TRBJ1-2, with a weak D call TRBD1 (6 bases). This clonotype originated in a human donor in good health. The DNA of the CDR3 is TGTGCCAGCAGCTTAGGCGGGGGGGGCCACACCTTC. This codes for CASSLGGGGHTF.